This T cell receptor beta chain was retrieved from a study of shared clonotypes between healthy human individuals. Across the study: Each donor had three CD4 naive, three CD4 memory, two CD8 naive and one CD8 memory plate.

Clones were read by immunoSEQ multiplex PCR, and TCRdb kept only the in-frame ones, dropping some. Of about 2 million clones detected, around 95% appear once; the ten largest clones hold 0.1% to 0.15%. Germline lookup yields CDR1 MDHEN and CDR2 SYDVKM. The V end was cut by 6 bases, the J end by 6 bases, with 5 bases between. CDR3 length equals 10 residues. The V gene is TRBV28, the J gene TRBJ1-2; D remains unclear. The sample taken for sequencing was naive CD4+ T cells sorted from blood. The subset was: CD45RA+ positively selected. The receptor was derived from a man aged 18 to 30 in good health. Here the CDR3 DNA reads TGTGCCAGCAGCCGCCATGGCTACACCTTC. Protein: CASSRHGYTF.